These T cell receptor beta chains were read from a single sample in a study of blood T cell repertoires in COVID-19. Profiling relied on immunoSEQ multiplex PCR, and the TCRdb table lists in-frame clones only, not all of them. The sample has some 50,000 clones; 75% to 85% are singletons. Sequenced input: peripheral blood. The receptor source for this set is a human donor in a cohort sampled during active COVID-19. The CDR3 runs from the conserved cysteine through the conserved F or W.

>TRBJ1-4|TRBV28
CASSFVSRAGWYEKLFF
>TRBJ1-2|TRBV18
CASSPWDRVYGYTF
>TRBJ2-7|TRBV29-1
CSVEDRGEQYF
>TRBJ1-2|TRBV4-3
CASSHRREPNYGYTF
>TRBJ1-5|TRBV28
CASSSRTGGWAQHF
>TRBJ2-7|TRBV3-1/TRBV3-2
CASSQGGGEREHSYEQYF
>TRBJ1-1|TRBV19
CASSFNRASDMNTEAFF
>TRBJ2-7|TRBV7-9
CASRTLQGAEQYF
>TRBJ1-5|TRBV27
CASSPATGYQPQHF
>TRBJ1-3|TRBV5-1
CASSLASPSSGNTIYF
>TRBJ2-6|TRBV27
CASSLRTHSGANVLTF
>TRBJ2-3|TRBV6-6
CASRLLAGGSGDTQYF
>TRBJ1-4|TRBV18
CASSPLNRGNEKLFF
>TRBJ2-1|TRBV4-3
CASSQDEAGRRNEQFF
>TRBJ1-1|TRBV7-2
CASSPQVYAENTEAFF
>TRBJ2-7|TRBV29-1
CSVAAESSYEQYF
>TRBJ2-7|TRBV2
CASDRGPDYEQYF
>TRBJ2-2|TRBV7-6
CASRPRLAGDIGELFF
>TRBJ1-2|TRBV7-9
CASSLDYTAYGYTF
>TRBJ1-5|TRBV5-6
CASSVRGIDQPQHF
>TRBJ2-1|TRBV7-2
CASSPSGRAGNEQFF
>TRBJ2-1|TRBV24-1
CATSDRTHANEQFF
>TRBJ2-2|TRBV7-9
CASSSSGRALGGELFF
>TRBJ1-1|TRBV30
CAWSVGGGEAFF
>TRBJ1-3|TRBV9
CASSVEAWGEISGNTIYF
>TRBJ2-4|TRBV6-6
CASNSGGLAKNIQYF
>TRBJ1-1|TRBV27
CASSRLGVNTEAFF
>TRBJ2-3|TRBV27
CASKAPSGLIADTQYF
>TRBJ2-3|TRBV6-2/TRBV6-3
CASSSHTDTQYF
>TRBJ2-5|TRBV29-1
CSVDGTLDGETQYF
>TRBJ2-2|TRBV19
CASSIRTSGKGGELFF
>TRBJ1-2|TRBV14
CASSPLDRANYGYTF
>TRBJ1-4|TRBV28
CASSRGQEREKLFF
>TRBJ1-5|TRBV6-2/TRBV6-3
CASSRPGTGEGQPQHF
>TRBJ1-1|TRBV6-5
CASSYSTGGGTEAFF
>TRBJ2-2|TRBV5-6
CASSLNRDWSTGELFF
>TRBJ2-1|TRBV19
CASSGLAGIYNEQFF
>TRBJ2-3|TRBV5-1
CASSPTSGSADTQYF
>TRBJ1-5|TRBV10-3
CAISSVYSNQPQHF
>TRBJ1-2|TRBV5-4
CASSSNGGAVGGYTF
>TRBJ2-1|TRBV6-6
CASSLSGTGQHEQFF
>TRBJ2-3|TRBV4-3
CASSQESGDTQYF
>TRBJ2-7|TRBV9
CASSPRDFEFSYEQYF